Detailed here is one TCR beta chain. The sample comes from a study of cytotoxic CD8 clonotypes in ibrutinib-treated CLL. CDR1 and CDR2 from the germline V gene are MNHEY and SMNVEV (reference sequence). There are 18 residues in the CDR3. The trim removed 6 bases at V and 1 base at J, leaving 14 bases unmatched. Assay: immunoSEQ multiplex PCR; the TCRdb copy retains only in-frame clones and omits some. The table records 150,000 to 200,000 clones, more than 75% of them present only once. The rearrangement joins TRBV27 to TRBJ1-1; TRBD1 aligns across 10 bases. The sequence was collected from a human donor with chronic lymphocytic leukemia. The material sequenced was PBMCs, taken after 12 months of ibrutinib treatment. CDR3 region: CASSQPPGTGVPNTEAFF. CDR3 DNA: TGTGCCAGCAGCCAACCGCCCGGGACAGGGGTCCCGAACACTGAAGCTTTCTTT.